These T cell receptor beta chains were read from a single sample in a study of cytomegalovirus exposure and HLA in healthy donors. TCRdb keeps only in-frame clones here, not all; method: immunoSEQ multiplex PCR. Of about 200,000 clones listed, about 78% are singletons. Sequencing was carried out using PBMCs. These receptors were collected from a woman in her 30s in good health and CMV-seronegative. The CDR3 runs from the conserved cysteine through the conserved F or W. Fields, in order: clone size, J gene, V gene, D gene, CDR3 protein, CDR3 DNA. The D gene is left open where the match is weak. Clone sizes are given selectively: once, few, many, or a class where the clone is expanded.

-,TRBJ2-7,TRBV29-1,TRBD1,CSVMTGAYEQYF,TGCAGCGTTATGACAGGGGCTTACGAGCAGTACTTC
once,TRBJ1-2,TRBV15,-,CATSSPYGYGYTF,TGTGCCACCAGCAGTCCTTACGGCTATGGCTACACCTTC
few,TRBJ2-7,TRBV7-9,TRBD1,CASSLWQGESYEQYF,TGTGCCAGCAGCTTATGGCAGGGGGAATCCTACGAGCAGTACTTC
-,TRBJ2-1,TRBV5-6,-,CASISRRTYNEQFF,TGTGCCAGCATCAGCAGGCGCACCTACAATGAGCAGTTCTTC
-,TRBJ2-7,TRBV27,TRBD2,CASSFSGGTYEQYF,TGTGCCAGCAGTTTTTCCGGGGGGACCTACGAGCAGTACTTC
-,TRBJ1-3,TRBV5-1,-,CASSVGFSGNTIYF,TGCGCCAGCTCGGTGGGCTTCTCTGGAAACACCATATATTTT
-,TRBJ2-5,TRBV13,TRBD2,CASSYTGLAEETQYF,TGTGCCAGCAGCTACACGGGACTAGCGGAAGAGACCCAGTACTTC
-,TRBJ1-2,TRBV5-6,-,CASSSESGEYGYTF,TGTGCCAGCAGCTCTGAATCAGGGGAGTATGGCTACACCTTC
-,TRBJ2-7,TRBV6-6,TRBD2,CASSYFTSGLYYEQYF,TGTGCCAGCAGTTACTTTACTAGCGGGTTATACTACGAGCAGTACTTC
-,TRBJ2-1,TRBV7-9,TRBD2,CASSLGGSGGKFF,TGTGCCAGCAGCTTAGGGGGGAGCGGGGGGAAGTTCTTC
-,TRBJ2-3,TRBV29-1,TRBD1,CSTALTGGSTGGTQYF,TGCAGCACCGCCCTGACAGGGGGCTCGACGGGGGGTACGCAGTATTTT
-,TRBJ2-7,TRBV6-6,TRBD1,CASSYTGTGNNEQYF,TGTGCCAGCAGTTATACCGGGACAGGGAATAACGAGCAGTACTTC
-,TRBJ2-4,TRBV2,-,CASSEGISGFAKNIQYF,TGTGCCAGCAGTGAAGGGATTTCGGGTTTCGCCAAAAACATTCAGTACTTC
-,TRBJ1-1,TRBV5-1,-,CASSPLDSCEAFF,TGCGCCAGCAGCCCCCTAGACAGCTGTGAAGCTTTCTTT
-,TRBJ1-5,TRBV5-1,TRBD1,CASSEGTGGSNQPQHF,TGCGCCAGCAGCGAAGGGACAGGGGGTAGCAATCAGCCCCAGCATTTT
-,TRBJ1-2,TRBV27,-,CASSRFFSNYGYTF,TGTGCCAGCAGCCGTTTTTTTTCTAACTATGGCTACACCTTC
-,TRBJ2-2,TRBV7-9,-,CASSLDSFGELFF,TGTGCCAGCAGCTTAGATTCTTTCGGGGAGCTGTTTTTT
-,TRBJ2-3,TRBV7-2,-,CASGKGVARTDTQYF,TGTGCCAGCGGCAAGGGGGTAGCCCGCACAGATACGCAGTATTTT
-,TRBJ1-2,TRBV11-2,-,CASSVTMAQSYGYTF,TGTGCCAGCAGCGTGACAATGGCCCAATCCTATGGCTACACCTTC